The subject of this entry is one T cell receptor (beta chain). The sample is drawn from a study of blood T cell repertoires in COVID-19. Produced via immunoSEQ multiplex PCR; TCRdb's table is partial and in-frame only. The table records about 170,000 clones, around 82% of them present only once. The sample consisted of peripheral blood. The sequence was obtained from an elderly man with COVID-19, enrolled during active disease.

This CDR3 reads CASRVGGANYGYTF. CDR3 in DNA: TGTGCCAGCAGGGTGGGGGGGGCTAACTATGGCTACACCTTC. The V call is TRBV6-5, the J call TRBJ1-2; possible D gene TRBD1, 5 bases. Trimming removed 6 bases at V and 0 bases at J, with 11 bases between. Germline V gene data show CDR1 as MNHEY and CDR2 as SVGAGI. The CDR3 runs 14 residues.